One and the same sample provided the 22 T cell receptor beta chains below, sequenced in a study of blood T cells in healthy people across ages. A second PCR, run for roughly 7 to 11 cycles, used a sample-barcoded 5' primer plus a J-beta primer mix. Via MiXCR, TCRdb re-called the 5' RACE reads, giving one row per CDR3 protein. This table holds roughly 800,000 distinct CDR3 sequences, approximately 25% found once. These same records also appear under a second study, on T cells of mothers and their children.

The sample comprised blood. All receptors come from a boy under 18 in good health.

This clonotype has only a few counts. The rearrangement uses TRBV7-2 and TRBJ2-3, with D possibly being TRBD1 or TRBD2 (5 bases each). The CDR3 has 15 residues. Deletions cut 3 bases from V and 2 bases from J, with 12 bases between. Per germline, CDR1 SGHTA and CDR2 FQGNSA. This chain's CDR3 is CASSFFGADTDTQYF. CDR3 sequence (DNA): TGTGCCAGCAGCTTCTTCGGGGCCGACACAGATACGCAGTATTTT.

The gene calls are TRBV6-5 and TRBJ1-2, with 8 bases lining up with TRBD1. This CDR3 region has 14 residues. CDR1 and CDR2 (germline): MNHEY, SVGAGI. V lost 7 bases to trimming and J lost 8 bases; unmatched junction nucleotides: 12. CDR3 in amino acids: CASTAYGQGAGYTF. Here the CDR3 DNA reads TGTGCCAGCACTGCTTACGGGCAGGGGGCCGGCTACACCTTC.

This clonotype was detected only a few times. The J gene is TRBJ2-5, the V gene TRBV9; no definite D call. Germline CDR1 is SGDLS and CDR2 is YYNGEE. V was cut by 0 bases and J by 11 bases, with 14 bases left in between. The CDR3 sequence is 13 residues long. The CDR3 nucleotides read TGTGCCAGCAGCGTAGCCAGCCCGGGTGAGCAGTACTTC. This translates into CASSVASPGEQYF.

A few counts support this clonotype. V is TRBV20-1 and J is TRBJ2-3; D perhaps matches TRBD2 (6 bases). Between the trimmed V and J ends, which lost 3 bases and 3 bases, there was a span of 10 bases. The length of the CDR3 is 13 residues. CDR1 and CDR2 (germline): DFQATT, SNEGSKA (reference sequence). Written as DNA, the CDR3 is TGCAGTGCTAGCGGGAGTGGTACAGATACGCAGTATTTT. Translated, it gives CSASGSGTDTQYF.

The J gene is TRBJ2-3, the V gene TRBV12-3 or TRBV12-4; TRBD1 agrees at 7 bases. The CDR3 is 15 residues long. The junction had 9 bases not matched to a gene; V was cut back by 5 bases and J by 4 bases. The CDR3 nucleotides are TGTGCCAGCAGTACCCTGGGACAGCTCGCAGATACGCAGTATTTT. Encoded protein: CASSTLGQLADTQYF.

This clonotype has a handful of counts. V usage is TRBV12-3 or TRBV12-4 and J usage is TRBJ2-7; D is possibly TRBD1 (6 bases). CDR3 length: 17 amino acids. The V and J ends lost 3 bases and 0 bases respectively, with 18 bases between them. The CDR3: CASSFGQGLKSSYEQYF. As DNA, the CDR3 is TGTGCCAGCAGTTTCGGGCAGGGGCTAAAGAGCTCCTACGAGCAGTACTTC.

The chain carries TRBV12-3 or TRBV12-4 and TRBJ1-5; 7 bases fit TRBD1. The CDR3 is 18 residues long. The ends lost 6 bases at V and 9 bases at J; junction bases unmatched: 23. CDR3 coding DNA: TGTGCCAGCAGCCCCTCGCCCGGGACAGTGATCTCCCTGTGGCCCCAGCATTTT. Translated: CASSPSPGTVISLWPQHF.

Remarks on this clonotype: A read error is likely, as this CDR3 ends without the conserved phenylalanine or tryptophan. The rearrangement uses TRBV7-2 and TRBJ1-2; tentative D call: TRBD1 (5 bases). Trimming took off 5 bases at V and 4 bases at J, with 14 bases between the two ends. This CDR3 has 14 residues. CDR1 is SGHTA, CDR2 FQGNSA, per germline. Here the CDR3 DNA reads TGTGCCAGCAGCCACAGGAGAGTAGGCTATGGCTACACCCTC. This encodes CASSHRRVGYGYTL.

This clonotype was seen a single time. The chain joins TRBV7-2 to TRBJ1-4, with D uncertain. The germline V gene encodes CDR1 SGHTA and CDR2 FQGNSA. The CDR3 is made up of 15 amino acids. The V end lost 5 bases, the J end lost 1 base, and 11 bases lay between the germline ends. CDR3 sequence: CASSDQGETNEKLFF. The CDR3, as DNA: TGTGCCAGCAGCGACCAAGGAGAAACTAATGAAAAACTGTTTTTT.

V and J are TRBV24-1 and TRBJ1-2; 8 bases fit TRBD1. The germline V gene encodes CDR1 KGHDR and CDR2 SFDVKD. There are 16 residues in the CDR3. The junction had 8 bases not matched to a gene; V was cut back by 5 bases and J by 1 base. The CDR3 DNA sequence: TGTGCCACCAGTGCCGCCGGGACAGGAAATAACTATGGCTACACCTTC. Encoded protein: CATSAAGTGNNYGYTF.

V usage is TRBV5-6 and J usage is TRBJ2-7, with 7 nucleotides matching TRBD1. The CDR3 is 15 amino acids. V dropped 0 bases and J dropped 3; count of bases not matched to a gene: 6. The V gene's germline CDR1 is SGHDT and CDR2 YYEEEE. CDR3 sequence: CASSLGSGQNYEQYF. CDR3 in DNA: TGTGCCAGCAGCTTGGGATCGGGACAGAACTACGAGCAGTACTTC.

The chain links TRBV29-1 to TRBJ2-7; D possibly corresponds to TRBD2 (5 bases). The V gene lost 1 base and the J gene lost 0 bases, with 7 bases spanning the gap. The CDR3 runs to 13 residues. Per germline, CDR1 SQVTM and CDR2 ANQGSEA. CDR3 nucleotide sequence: TGCAGCGTTGAAGTCGGGAACTCCTACGAGCAGTACTTC. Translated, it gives CSVEVGNSYEQYF.

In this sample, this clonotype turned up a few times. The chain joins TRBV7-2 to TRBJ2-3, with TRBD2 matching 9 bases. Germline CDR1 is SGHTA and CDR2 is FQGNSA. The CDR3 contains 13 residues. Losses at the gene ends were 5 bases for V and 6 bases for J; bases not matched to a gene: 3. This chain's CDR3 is CASSTGTSDTQYF. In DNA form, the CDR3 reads TGTGCCAGCAGCACCGGGACTAGCGATACGCAGTATTTT.

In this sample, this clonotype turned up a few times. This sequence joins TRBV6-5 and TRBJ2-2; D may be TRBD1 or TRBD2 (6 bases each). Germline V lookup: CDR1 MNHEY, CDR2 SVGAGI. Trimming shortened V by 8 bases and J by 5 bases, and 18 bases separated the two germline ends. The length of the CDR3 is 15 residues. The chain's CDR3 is CASFSPGARTGELFF. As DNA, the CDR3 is TGTGCCAGCTTCTCCCCGGGGGCGAGAACCGGGGAGCTGTTTTTT.

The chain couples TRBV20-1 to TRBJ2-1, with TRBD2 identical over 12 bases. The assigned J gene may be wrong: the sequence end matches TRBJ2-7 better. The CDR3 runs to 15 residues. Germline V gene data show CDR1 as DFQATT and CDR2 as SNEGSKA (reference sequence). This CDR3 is CSAGETSGRLGEQYF. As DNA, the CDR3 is TGCAGTGCCGGGGAGACTAGCGGGAGATTGGGCGAGCAGTACTTC.

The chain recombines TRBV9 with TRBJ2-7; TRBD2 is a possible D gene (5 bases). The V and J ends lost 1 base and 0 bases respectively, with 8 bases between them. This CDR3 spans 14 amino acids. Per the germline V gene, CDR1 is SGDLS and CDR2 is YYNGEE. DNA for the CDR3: TGTGCCAGCAGCGTAAACAGCGGCTCCTACGAGCAGTACTTC. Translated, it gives CASSVNSGSYEQYF.

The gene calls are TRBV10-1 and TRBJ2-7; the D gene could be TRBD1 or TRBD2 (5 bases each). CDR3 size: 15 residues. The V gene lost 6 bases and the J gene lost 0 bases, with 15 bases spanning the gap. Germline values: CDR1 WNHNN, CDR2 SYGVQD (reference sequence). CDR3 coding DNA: TGCGCCAGCAGCAACGACGGGACGGCCTCCTACGAGCAGTACTTC. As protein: CASSNDGTASYEQYF.

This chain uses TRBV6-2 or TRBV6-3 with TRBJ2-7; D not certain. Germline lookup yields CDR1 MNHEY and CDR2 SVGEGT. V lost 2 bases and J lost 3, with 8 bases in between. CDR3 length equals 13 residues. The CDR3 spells CASSYSNDYEQYF. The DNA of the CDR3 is TGTGCCAGCAGTTACAGCAATGACTACGAGCAGTACTTC.

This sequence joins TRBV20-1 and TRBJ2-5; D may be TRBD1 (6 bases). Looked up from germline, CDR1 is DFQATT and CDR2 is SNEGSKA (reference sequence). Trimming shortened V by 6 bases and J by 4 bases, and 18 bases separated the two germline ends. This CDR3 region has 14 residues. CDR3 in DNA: TGCAGTGCGTATCCCACAGGGCTACGAGAGACCCAGTACTTC. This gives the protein CSAYPTGLRETQYF.

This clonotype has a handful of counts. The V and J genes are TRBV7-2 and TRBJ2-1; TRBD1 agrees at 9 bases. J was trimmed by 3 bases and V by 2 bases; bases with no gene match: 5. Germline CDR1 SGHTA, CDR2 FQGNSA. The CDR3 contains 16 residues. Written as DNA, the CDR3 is TGTGCCAGCAGCTTATCACAGGGGGCAGGCTACAATGAGCAGTTCTTC. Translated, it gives CASSLSQGAGYNEQFF.

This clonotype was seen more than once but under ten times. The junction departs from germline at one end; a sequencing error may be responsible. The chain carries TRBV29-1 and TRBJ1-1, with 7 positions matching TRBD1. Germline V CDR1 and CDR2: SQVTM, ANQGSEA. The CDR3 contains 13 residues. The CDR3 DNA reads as TGCAGCGTTGCGACAGGGAGGAACACTGGAGCTTTCTTT. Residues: CSVATGRNTGAFF. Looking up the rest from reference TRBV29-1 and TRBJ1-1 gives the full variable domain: SAVISQKPSRDICQRGTSLTIQCQVDSQVTMMFWYRQQPGQSLTLIATANQGSEATYESGFVIDKFPISRPNLTFSTLTVSNMSPEDSSIYLCSVATGRNTGAFFGQGTRLTVV.

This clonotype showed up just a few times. The CDR3 here is CASSLSPVHYGYTF. The DNA of the CDR3 is TGTGCCAGCAGTTTATCTCCGGTCCACTATGGCTACACCTTC. J is TRBJ1-2 and V is TRBV27; D is undetermined. Germline assignment: CDR1 MNHEY and CDR2 SMNVEV (reference sequence). This CDR3 spans 14 amino acids. Trimming took off 0 bases at V and 3 bases at J, with 8 bases between the two ends.